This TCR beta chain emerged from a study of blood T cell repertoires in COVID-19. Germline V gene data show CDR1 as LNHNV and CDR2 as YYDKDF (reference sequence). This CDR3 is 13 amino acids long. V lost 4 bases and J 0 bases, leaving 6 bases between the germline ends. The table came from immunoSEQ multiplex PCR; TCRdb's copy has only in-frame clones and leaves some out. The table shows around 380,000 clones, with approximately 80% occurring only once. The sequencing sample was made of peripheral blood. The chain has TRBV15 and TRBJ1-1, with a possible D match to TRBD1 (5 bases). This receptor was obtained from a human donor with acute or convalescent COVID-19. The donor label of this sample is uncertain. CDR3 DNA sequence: TGTGCCACCAGCACAGGGTTGAACACTGAAGCTTTCTTT. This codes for CATSTGLNTEAFF.